A single sample gave rise to the 32 T cell receptor beta chains below, sequenced in a study of T-cell reconstitution after alpha-beta-depleted transplantation in children. TCRbeta library preparation incorporated unique molecular identifiers. TCRdb passed the PCR reads through MiXCR, listing each CDR3 protein once. The table shows roughly 610,000 distinct CDR3 sequences, with about 10% occurring only once. The material sequenced was PBMCs from the stem cell graft donor, taken from the stem cell graft. These receptors originate from a human donor who donated a stem cell graft to a child with acute myeloid leukemia.

This clonotype was seen more than once but under ten times. For the CDR3, the DNA is TGCAGCGTTGAAGACCAGTTAAATGAAAAACTGTTTTTT. Its protein product is CSVEDQLNEKLFF. This sequence joins TRBV29-1 and TRBJ1-4; no firm D call. The germline CDR1 and CDR2 sequences are SQVTM and ANQGSEA. The CDR3 covers 13 residues. V gave up 0 bases and J gave up 5 bases, with 7 bases separating them.

This clonotype was found a few times. The chain uses TRBV12-3 or TRBV12-4 and TRBJ1-5, with 7 bases that match TRBD1. V dropped 8 bases and J dropped 2; count of bases not matched to a gene: 6. CDR3 length equals 14 residues. For the CDR3, the DNA is TGTGCCAGCCTACCAGGACAGGGCAATCAGCCCCAGCATTTT. Translated, it gives CASLPGQGNQPQHF.

V gene TRBV6-2 or TRBV6-3 combines with J gene TRBJ1-1; D may be TRBD1 (5 bases). The V gene's germline CDR1 is MNHEY and CDR2 SVGEGT. Trimming left V 6 bases short and J 0 bases short, with 14 bases between. The CDR3 consists of 15 residues. The CDR3 here is CASRPGRDLNTEAFF. Written as DNA, the CDR3 is TGTGCCAGCAGACCCGGCCGGGACCTGAACACTGAAGCTTTCTTT.

The sample holds many counts of this clonotype. The chain couples TRBV24-1 to TRBJ2-1, with 7 bases aligning to TRBD2. Looked up from germline, CDR1 is KGHDR and CDR2 is SFDVKD. J was trimmed by 6 bases and V by 6 bases; bases with no gene match: 1. This CDR3 has 12 residues. The CDR3 region is CATSKRGNEQFF. In DNA form, the CDR3 reads TGTGCCACCAGTAAGCGGGGCAATGAGCAGTTCTTC.

The genes are TRBV20-1 and TRBJ2-1, with TRBD2 matching 10 bases. Trimming cost V 6 bases and J 8 bases; bases outside gene matches: 7. The CDR3 runs 13 residues. Per the germline V gene, CDR1 is DFQATT and CDR2 is SNEGSKA (reference sequence). CDR3 nucleotides: TGCAGTGCCGCCGGGACTAGCGTGGATGAGCAGTTCTTC. Residues: CSAAGTSVDEQFF.

The V call is TRBV20-1, the J call TRBJ2-7; perhaps TRBD2 as D (6 bases). CDR3 length: 13 residues. CDR1 DFQATT and CDR2 SNEGSKA come from the germline V gene (reference sequence). V lost 5 bases to trimming and J lost 1 base, with 12 bases between them. CDR3 DNA sequence: TGCAGTGCTCCCCGGGACTCGTCCTACGAGCAGTACTTC. Translation gives CSAPRDSSYEQYF.

V is TRBV29-1 and J is TRBJ2-5; 9 bases map to TRBD2. CDR1 and CDR2 (germline): SQVTM, ANQGSEA. J lost 1 base, V lost 5 bases, and 5 bases had no gene match. The length of the CDR3 is 14 residues. DNA of the CDR3: TGCAGCGTTAGACTAGCGGTACTCCAAGAGACCCAGTACTTC. Protein: CSVRLAVLQETQYF.

This clonotype has a handful of counts. V is TRBV7-9 and J is TRBJ2-7; the match to TRBD1 covers 8 bases. There are 15 residues in the CDR3. CDR1 is SEHNR, CDR2 FQNEAQ, per germline (reference sequence). V lost 5 bases to trimming and J lost 2 bases; unmatched junction nucleotides: 8. In nucleotides, the CDR3 is TGTGCCAGCAGCGTACAGGGGGATTCGACCTACGAGCAGTACTTC. It encodes CASSVQGDSTYEQYF.

The CDR3 DNA is TGCAGTGCCCTTGAAGGGAATCAGCCCCAGCATTTT. Its protein product is CSALEGNQPQHF. This chain joins TRBV20-1 and TRBJ1-5; D is undetermined. Germline loops: CDR1 DFQATT, CDR2 SNEGSKA (reference sequence). Trimming removed 6 bases from V and 4 bases from J, with 10 bases in between. This CDR3 spans 12 amino acids.

The chain employs TRBV4-3 and TRBJ2-7; 8 nucleotides match TRBD2. Germline loops: CDR1 LGHNA, CDR2 YSLEER. This CDR3 is built from 15 residues. Germline trimming cut 4 bases from V and 5 bases from J; bases unmatched to any gene: 10. The CDR3, as DNA: TGCGCCAGCAGCCCCTCTACCGGGAGGGCCGACGAGCAGTACTTC. Its protein is CASSPSTGRADEQYF.

V usage is TRBV20-1 and J usage is TRBJ2-5; D is possibly TRBD1 (6 bases). Trimming took off 3 bases at V and 0 bases at J, with 17 bases between the two ends. Per the germline V gene, CDR1 is DFQATT and CDR2 is SNEGSKA (reference sequence). The CDR3 runs to 16 residues. CDR3 residues: CSASSRDTLYQETQYF. CDR3 DNA sequence: TGCAGTGCTAGCTCCAGGGACACCTTGTACCAAGAGACCCAGTACTTC.

This clonotype was picked up a small number of times. The chain has TRBV12-3 or TRBV12-4 and TRBJ2-5; D gene uncertain. V lost 3 bases and J lost 5, with 10 bases in between. There are 13 residues in the CDR3. The CDR3 nucleotides are TGTGCCAGCAGTTTGCTCTCACCTGAGACCCAGTACTTC. Translated: CASSLLSPETQYF.

This clonotype was detected ten times or more. V and J are TRBV29-1 and TRBJ2-5; 7 nucleotides agree with TRBD1. In germline, CDR1 is SQVTM, CDR2 ANQGSEA. V shed 3 bases and J 5 bases; nucleotides not matched to a gene: 6. The CDR3 extends over 13 amino acids. The DNA for the CDR3 is TGCAGCGTTGATACAGGGGTTGCGGAGACCCAGTACTTC. Its translation is CSVDTGVAETQYF.

This clonotype came up a few times. This chain links TRBV4-3 with TRBJ2-7; D gene uncertain. V was pared by 0 bases and J by 4 bases, with 19 bases between. The CDR3 extends over 17 amino acids. CDR1 and CDR2 (germline): LGHNA, YSLEER. The CDR3 spells CASSQDRSAQATYEQYF. CDR3 bases: TGCGCCAGCAGCCAAGATAGGTCGGCCCAGGCTACTTACGAGCAGTACTTC.

This clonotype was seen at least ten times. The chain couples TRBV3-1 to TRBJ2-1; 7 bases are a match to TRBD2. The CDR3 is 15 residues long. Germline loops: CDR1 LGHDT, CDR2 YNNKEL (reference sequence). V was clipped by 0 bases and J by 1 base; unmatched bases: 0. For the CDR3, the DNA is TGTGCCAGCAGCCAAGACGGGAGGTCCTACAATGAGCAGTTCTTC. It codes for CASSQDGRSYNEQFF.

Only one count was recorded for this clonotype. The chain recombines TRBV28 with TRBJ2-7, with D perhaps TRBD1 (6 bases). Germline V gene lookup returns CDR1 MDHEN and CDR2 SYDVKM. The V and J ends lost 4 bases and 6 bases respectively, with 22 bases between them. This CDR3 has 16 residues. Here the CDR3 reads CASSSPLRGNDGEQYF. The CDR3 coding sequence is TGTGCCAGCAGTTCCCCACTTAGGGGGAACGACGGCGAGCAGTACTTC.

The chain combines TRBV29-1 with TRBJ2-7, with 8 bases aligning to TRBD1. The trim removed 1 base at V and 1 base at J, leaving 9 bases unmatched. The germline V gene has CDR1 SQVTM and CDR2 ANQGSEA. The CDR3 sequence is 16 residues long. The CDR3 sequence: CSVEGRGRGNSYEQYF. The CDR3 bases are TGCAGCGTTGAAGGCAGGGGGCGTGGGAATTCCTACGAGCAGTACTTC.

The chain combines TRBV20-1 with TRBJ2-2, with D hard to call. V was shortened by 3 bases and J by 0 bases, with 11 bases between the two germline ends. Per the germline V gene, CDR1 is DFQATT and CDR2 is SNEGSKA (reference sequence). The CDR3 totals 15 residues. The CDR3 region has the DNA TGCAGTGCTAGTAAGAGAGCGTCGAACACCGGGGAGCTGTTTTTT. This translates into CSASKRASNTGELFF.

This clonotype appeared once. Germline and junction disagree at one end, which may indicate a read error. The V call is TRBV24-1, the J call TRBJ2-1; 9 nucleotides match TRBD2. The V gene's germline CDR1 is KGHDR and CDR2 SFDVKD. The CDR3 covers 15 residues. The CDR3 protein is CTTSEALAGLYEQFF. Written as DNA, the CDR3 is TGTACCACCAGTGAGGCTCTAGCGGGATTATATGAGCAGTTCTTC.

In its sample, this clonotype was seen many times. The J gene is TRBJ2-3, the V gene TRBV12-3 or TRBV12-4; D uncertain. This CDR3 spans 15 amino acids. Trimming pared 5 bases from V and 0 bases from J, leaving 12 bases between. The CDR3 sequence: CASSPRSASTDTQYF. CDR3 DNA: TGTGCCAGCAGTCCCCGCAGCGCGAGCACAGATACGCAGTATTTT.

This clonotype has a count of ten or more. The chain links TRBV7-8 to TRBJ2-7, with TRBD2 matching 13 bases. With 6 bases clipped from V and 7 bases from J, the junction kept 6 bases outside the gene matches. This CDR3 is built from 14 residues. The germline V gene has CDR1 SGHVS and CDR2 FQNEAQ. The CDR3 reads CASSLLAGGREQYF. In nucleotides, the CDR3 is TGTGCCAGCAGTTTACTAGCGGGAGGGAGGGAGCAGTACTTC. Full variable domain (remainder filled in from reference TRBV7-8 and TRBJ2-7): GAGVSQSPRYKVAKRGQDVALRCDPISGHVSLFWYQQALGQGPEFLTYFQNEAQLDKSGLPSDRFFAERPEGSVSTLKIQRTQQEDSAVYLCASSLLAGGREQYFGPGTRLTVT.

The rearrangement links TRBV20-1 to TRBJ2-5; TRBD2 aligns across 10 bases. The CDR3 has 15 amino acids. The ends lost 3 bases at V and 2 bases at J; junction bases unmatched: 6. The germline V gene encodes CDR1 DFQATT and CDR2 SNEGSKA (reference sequence). The CDR3 DNA reads as TGCAGTGCTAGCGGTCTGACTAGCGGGCAAGAGACCCAGTACTTC. Protein sequence: CSASGLTSGQETQYF.

This clonotype showed up many times. The V gene is TRBV5-1, the J gene TRBJ2-7; 13 bases are a match to TRBD2. The germline V gene has CDR1 SGHRS and CDR2 YFSETQ. Trimming removed 4 bases from V and 5 bases from J; junction bases left unmatched: 6. The CDR3 is 15 amino acids. Here the CDR3 DNA reads TGCGCCAGCAGCCCAATTGGACTAGCGGGAGACGAGCAGTACTTC. Its protein product is CASSPIGLAGDEQYF. Full variable domain (remainder filled in from reference TRBV5-1 and TRBJ2-7): KAGVTQTPRYLIKTRGQQVTLSCSPISGHRSVSWYQQTPGQGLQFLFEYFSETQRNKGNFPGRFSGRQFSNSRSEMNVSTLELGDSALYLCASSPIGLAGDEQYFGPGTRLTVT.

The chain employs TRBV7-3 and TRBJ2-1, with 7 nucleotides matching TRBD1. Losses at the gene ends were 1 base for V and 0 bases for J; bases not matched to a gene: 3. From germline, CDR1 is SGHTA and CDR2 FQGTGA. This CDR3 has 16 amino acids. CDR3 sequence reads: CASSLIGDSSYNEQFF. The CDR3 nucleotides are TGTGCCAGCAGCTTAATCGGGGACAGCTCCTACAATGAGCAGTTCTTC.

This clonotype was counted a few times. The CDR3 loop reads CASSRQGTGTSGSYEQYF. DNA of the CDR3: TGTGCCAGCAGCCGACAGGGGACAGGGACTAGCGGCTCCTACGAGCAGTACTTC. The gene calls are TRBV4-2 and TRBJ2-7; 11 nucleotides agree with TRBD2. With V trimmed by 4 bases and J by 0 bases, 11 bases remained unmatched. Germline assignment: CDR1 LGHNA and CDR2 YNFKEQ. CDR3 size: 18 residues.

The chain combines TRBV29-1 with TRBJ2-3; D not certain. The ends were cut back, 0 bases at V and 6 bases at J, with 13 bases in the middle. CDR3 length equals 14 residues. Germline V gene data show CDR1 as SQVTM and CDR2 as ANQGSEA. The CDR3 sequence: CSVEDVAWRDTQYF. CDR3 DNA: TGCAGCGTTGAAGATGTGGCTTGGCGGGATACGCAGTATTTT.

CDR3 residues: CSAGGGFTSGGGGTQYF. CDR3 DNA sequence: TGCAGTGCTGGCGGAGGATTCACTAGCGGGGGCGGAGGGACCCAGTACTTC. V is TRBV20-1 and J is TRBJ2-5; 11 bases map to TRBD2. The J segment lost 7 bases and the V segment lost 5 bases, leaving 18 bases of the junction unmatched. This CDR3 has 17 residues. Germline V CDR1 and CDR2: DFQATT, SNEGSKA (reference sequence).

Many counts were recorded for this clonotype. V gene TRBV21-1 combines with J gene TRBJ2-1; the table's D call of TRBD1 was not tested on the DNA. TRBV21-1 is an annotated pseudogene. The CDR3 length is 17 residues. In DNA form, the CDR3 reads TGTGCCAGCAGCGCTCACTCTCCCGGGGACTCCTACAATGAGCAGTTCTTC. Residues: CASSAHSPGDSYNEQFF.

This clonotype was detected ten times or more. The J gene is TRBJ2-2, the V gene TRBV2, with TRBD2 identical over 7 bases. Trimming at V came to 6 bases and at J to 4 bases, leaving 8 bases not matched to a gene. The V gene's germline CDR1 is SNHLY and CDR2 FYNNEI. This CDR3 is built from 15 residues. The CDR3 sequence: CASSGAGDVTGELFF. In DNA form, the CDR3 reads TGTGCCAGCAGCGGGGCGGGAGATGTCACCGGGGAGCTGTTTTTT.

The chain carries TRBV12-3 or TRBV12-4 and TRBJ1-5; 8 bases align to TRBD1. The CDR3 runs to 15 residues. J gave up 0 bases and V 4 bases, and 2 bases lay outside the gene matches. CDR3 coding DNA: TGTGCCAGCAGTTGGACAGGGTCTAGCAATCAGCCCCAGCATTTT. Translating it yields CASSWTGSSNQPQHF.

J is TRBJ2-3 and V is TRBV28, with 11 bases identical to TRBD2. The CDR3 runs 19 residues. Trimming removed 3 bases from V and 0 bases from J; junction bases left unmatched: 11. CDR1 MDHEN and CDR2 SYDVKM come from the germline V gene. DNA for the CDR3: TGTGCCAGCAGTTTCCCCACTAGCGGGGGTCCTTCTAGCACAGATACGCAGTATTTT. It codes for CASSFPTSGGPSSTDTQYF.

CDR3 in amino acids: CSAYPWGPETQYF. The CDR3 nucleotides read TGCAGTGCTTACCCTTGGGGTCCAGAGACCCAGTACTTC. The chain combines TRBV20-1 with TRBJ2-5; the D is unclear. Germline-derived CDR1 and CDR2 are DFQATT and SNEGSKA (reference sequence). This CDR3 is built from 13 residues. V was cut by 5 bases and J by 4 bases, with 14 bases left in between.